The clone carrying this T cell receptor (beta chain) was counted once. CDR1 and CDR2 from the germline V gene are LNHDA and SQIVND (reference sequence). The CDR3 consists of 16 residues. With V trimmed by 2 bases and J by 4 bases, 8 bases remained unmatched. 13 Jbeta primers and 60 Vbeta primers were used for the PCR. Method: immunoSEQ multiplex PCR; TCRdb's copy keeps in-frame clones and lacks some. The table has fewer than 200,000 clones, approximately 80% seen once; the top ten hold about 10%. The record originates from a study of cytomegalovirus exposure and HLA in healthy donors. The sample was PBMCs. The sequence was collected from a man in his fifties in good health and CMV-seropositive. The V gene is TRBV19, the J gene TRBJ1-2, with 9 bases matching TRBD1. The DNA for the CDR3 is TGTGCCAGTAGTATACTACAGACAGGGGGACGCTATGGCTACACCTTC. Amino acids: CASSILQTGGRYGYTF.